The text below deals with one T cell receptor (beta chain). Its matching antigen is unknown. These data are taken from a study of cytomegalovirus exposure and HLA in healthy donors. PCR involved 60 Vbeta and 13 Jbeta primers. Clones were read by immunoSEQ multiplex PCR, and TCRdb kept only the in-frame ones, dropping some. The data hold about 170,000 clones, with about four fifths observed a single time. Study conclusions and caveats: HLA-A and HLA-B allele assignments for most subjects were reportedly predicted accurately using TCR beta sequences. TRBV6-2, TRBV6-3 and some other V segments were excluded as indistinguishable. A few chains tied to CMV proved CMV antigen-specific in vitro. Overall, under 200 TCR beta chains were annotated as cytomegalovirus-associated.

In germline, CDR1 is MGHDK, CDR2 SYGVNS. The CDR3 runs to 15 residues. Trimming removed 2 bases from V and 2 bases from J; junction bases left unmatched: 2. The chain links TRBV25-1 to TRBJ2-1, with 8 bases aligning to TRBD1. The sequenced sample was PBMCs. The clonotype comes from a boy between 2 and 10 years old in good health and CMV-seronegative. DNA for the CDR3: TGTGCCAGCAGTGAAGCAGGGGGCGCCTACAATGAGCAGTTCTTC. It translates to CASSEAGGAYNEQFF.